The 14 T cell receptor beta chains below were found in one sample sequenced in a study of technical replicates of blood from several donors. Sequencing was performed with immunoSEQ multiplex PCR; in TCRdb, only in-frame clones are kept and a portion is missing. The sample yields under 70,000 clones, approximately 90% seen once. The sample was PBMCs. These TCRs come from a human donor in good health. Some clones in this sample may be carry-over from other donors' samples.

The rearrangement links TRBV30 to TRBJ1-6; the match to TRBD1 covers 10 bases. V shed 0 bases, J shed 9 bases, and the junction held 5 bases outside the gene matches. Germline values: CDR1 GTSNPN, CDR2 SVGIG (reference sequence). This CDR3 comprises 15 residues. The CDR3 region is CAWSVAGTGVSPLHF. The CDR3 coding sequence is TGTGCCTGGAGTGTCGCCGGGACAGGGGTTTCACCCCTCCACTTT.

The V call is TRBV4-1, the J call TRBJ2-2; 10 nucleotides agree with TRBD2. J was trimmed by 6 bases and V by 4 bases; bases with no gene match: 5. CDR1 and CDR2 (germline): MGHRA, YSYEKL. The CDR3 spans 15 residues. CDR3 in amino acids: CASSPPGLAPGELFF. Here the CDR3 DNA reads TGCGCCAGCAGCCCTCCGGGACTAGCGCCCGGGGAGCTGTTTTTT.

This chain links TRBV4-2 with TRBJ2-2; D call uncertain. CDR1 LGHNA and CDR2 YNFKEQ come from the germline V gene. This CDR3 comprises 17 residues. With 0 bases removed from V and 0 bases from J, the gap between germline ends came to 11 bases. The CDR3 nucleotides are TGTGCCAGCAGCCAAGATGGTCTATCCGCGAACACCGGGGAGCTGTTTTTT. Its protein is CASSQDGLSANTGELFF.

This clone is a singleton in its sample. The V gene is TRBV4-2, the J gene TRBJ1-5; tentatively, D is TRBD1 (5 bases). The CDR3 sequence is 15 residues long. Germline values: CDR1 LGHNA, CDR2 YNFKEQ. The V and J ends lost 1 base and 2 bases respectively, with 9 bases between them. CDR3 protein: CASSQAVRGNQPQHF. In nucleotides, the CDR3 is TGTGCCAGCAGCCAAGCGGTCAGGGGCAATCAGCCCCAGCATTTT.

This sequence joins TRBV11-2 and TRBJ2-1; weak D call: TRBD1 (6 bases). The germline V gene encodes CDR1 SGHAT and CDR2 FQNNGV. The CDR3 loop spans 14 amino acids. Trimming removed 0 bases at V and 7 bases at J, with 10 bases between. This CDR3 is CASSLDLQGNEQFF. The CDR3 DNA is TGTGCCAGCAGCTTAGATCTACAGGGAAATGAGCAGTTCTTC.

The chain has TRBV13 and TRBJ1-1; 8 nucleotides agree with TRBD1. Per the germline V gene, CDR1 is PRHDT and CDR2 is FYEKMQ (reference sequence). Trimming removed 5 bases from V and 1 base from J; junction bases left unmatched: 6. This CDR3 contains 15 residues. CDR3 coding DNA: TGTGCCAGCAGCCACGGACAGGGATCGAACACTGAAGCTTTCTTT. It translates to CASSHGQGSNTEAFF.

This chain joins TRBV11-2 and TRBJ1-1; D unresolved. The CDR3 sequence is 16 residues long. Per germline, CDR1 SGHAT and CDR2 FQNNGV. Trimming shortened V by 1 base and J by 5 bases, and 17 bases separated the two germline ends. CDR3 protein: CASSLGTWEGRTEAFF. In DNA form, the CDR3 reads TGTGCCAGCAGCTTAGGGACCTGGGAGGGAAGGACTGAAGCTTTCTTT.

CDR3 region: CASRTSGGRADTQYF. The CDR3 region has the DNA TGTGCCAGCAGAACCTCGGGGGGCCGGGCAGATACGCAGTATTTT. The rearrangement uses TRBV11-2 and TRBJ2-3; a possible D gene is TRBD2 (7 bases). V was clipped by 6 bases and J by 4 bases, with 17 bases between them. The CDR3 spans 15 residues. Germline CDR1 and CDR2: SGHAT and FQNNGV.

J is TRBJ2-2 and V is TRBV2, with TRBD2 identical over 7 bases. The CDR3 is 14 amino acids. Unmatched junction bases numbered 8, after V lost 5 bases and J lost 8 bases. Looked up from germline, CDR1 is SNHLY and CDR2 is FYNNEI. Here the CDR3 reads CASSRLAGGGELFF. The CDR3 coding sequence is TGTGCCAGCAGTCGACTAGCCGGCGGGGGGGAGCTGTTTTTT.

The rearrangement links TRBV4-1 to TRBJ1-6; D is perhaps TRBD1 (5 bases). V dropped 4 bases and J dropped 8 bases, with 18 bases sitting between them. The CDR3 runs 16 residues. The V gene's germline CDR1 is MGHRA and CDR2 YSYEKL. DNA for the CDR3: TGCGCCAGCAGCCCAATCCCGACAGTTACGCATTCACCCCTCCACTTT. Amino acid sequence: CASSPIPTVTHSPLHF.

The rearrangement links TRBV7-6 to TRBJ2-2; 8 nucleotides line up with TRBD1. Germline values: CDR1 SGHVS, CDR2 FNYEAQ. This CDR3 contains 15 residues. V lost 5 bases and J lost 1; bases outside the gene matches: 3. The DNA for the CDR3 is TGTGCCAGCAGCCAGGGACAGGTGAACACCGGGGAGCTGTTTTTT. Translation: CASSQGQVNTGELFF.

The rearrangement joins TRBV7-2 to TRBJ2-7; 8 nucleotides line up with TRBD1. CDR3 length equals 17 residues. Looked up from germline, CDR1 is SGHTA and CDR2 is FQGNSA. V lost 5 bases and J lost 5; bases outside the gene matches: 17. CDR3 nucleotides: TGTGCCAGCAGCCCGTTTCCGGACAGGGAGGTTGTAGACGAGCAGTACTTC. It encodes CASSPFPDREVVDEQYF.

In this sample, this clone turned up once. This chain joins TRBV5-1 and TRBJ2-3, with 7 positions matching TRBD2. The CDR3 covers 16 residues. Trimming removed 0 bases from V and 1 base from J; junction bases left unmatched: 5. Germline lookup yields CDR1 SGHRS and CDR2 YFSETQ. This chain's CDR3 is CASSLGSAGGTDTQYF. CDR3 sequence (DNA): TGCGCCAGCAGCTTGGGTTCCGCGGGAGGCACAGATACGCAGTATTTT.

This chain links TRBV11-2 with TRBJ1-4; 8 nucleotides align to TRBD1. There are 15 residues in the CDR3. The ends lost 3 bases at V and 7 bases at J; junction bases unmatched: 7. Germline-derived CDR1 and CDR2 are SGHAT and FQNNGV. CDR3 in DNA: TGTGCCAGCAGCTTCAGGGGGCTGCAGAGTGAAAAACTGTTTTTT. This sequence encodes CASSFRGLQSEKLFF. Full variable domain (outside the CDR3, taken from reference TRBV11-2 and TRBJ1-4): EAGVAQSPRYKIIEKRQSVAFWCNPISGHATLYWYQQILGQGPKLLIQFQNNGVVDDSQLPKDRFSAERLKGVDSTLKIQPAKLEDSAVYLCASSFRGLQSEKLFFGSGTQLSVL.